This T cell receptor beta chain is from a study of CD8+ T cells in alopecia areata. Study-level background: The study gave treated patients oral tofacitinib at 5 to 10 mg twice daily. Study-wide results and caveats: More clonal than normal scalp was lesional scalp, particularly alopecia totalis/universalis.

Germline V gene data show CDR1 as GTSNPN and CDR2 as SVGIG (reference sequence). The ends were cut back, 2 bases at V and 7 bases at J, with 12 bases in the middle. This CDR3 comprises 13 residues. Details on this clone: Its matching antigen is unknown.

Sequencing relied on a cDNA template that was reverse transcribed from extracted RNA. Using immunoSEQ multiplex PCR, the repertoire was profiled, and TCRdb retains in-frame clones only, with some absent. The sample yields about 180,000 clones, around three fifths seen once. The material was CD4+ T cells sorted from blood, obtained at week 0. V gene TRBV30 combines with J gene TRBJ1-5, with a weak D call TRBD1 (5 bases). The TCR was taken from a human donor with alopecia areata. CDR3 coding DNA: TGTGCCTGGAGTTCCCAGGGTAACCAGCCCCAGCATTTT. Protein product: CAWSSQGNQPQHF.